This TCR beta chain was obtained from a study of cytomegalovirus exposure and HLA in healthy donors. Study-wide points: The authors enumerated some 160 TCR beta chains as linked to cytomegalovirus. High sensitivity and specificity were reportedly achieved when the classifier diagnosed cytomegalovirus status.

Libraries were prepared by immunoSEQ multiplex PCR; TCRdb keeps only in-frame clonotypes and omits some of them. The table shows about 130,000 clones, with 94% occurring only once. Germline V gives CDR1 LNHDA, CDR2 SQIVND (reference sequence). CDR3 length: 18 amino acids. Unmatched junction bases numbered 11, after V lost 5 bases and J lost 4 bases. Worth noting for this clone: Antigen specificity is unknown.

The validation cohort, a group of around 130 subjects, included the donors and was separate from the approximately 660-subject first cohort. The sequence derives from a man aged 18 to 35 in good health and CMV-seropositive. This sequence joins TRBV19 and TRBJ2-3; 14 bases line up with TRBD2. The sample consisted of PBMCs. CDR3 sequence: CASSSPAGTSGRPDTQYF. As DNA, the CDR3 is TGTGCCAGTAGTTCCCCTGCCGGGACTAGCGGGAGACCAGATACGCAGTATTTT. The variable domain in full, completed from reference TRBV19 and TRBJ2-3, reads DGGITQSPKYLFRKEGQNVTLSCEQNLNHDAMYWYRQDPGQGLRLIYYSQIVNDFQKGDIAEGYSVSREKKESFPLTVTSAQKNPTAFYLCASSSPAGTSGRPDTQYFGPGTRLTVL.